This entry describes one TCR beta chain. Its specificity is not known. The entry originates in a study of T cells in Graves' hyperthyroidism and ophthalmopathy. Germline assignment: CDR1 SGHVS and CDR2 FNYEAQ. The CDR3 is made up of 15 amino acids. Trimming took 5 bases from V and 5 from J; bases not matched to a gene: 9. Study observations and caveats: The model foresaw ophthalmopathy a median 6.5 months prior to onset.

The diagnoses drew upon clinical symptoms, serum thyroxine and TRAb, thyroid ultrasound and orbital computed tomography. RNA transcripts were the template for amplifying TCR beta CDR3 regions. RT-PCR in the first round (using the HTBI primer set) targeted the TCR CDR3. TCRdb re-derived calls from the multiplex PCR reads in MiXCR, one entry per CDR3 protein. The data contain some 510,000 distinct CDR3 sequences, 40% to 55% of them singletons. The sequencing input was peripheral blood or thyroid tissue (not recorded which). This clonotype originated in a young woman with Graves' hyperthyroidism. This chain uses TRBV7-6 with TRBJ2-5; 9 bases are shared with TRBD1. The CDR3: CASSPNPDRGETQYF. For the CDR3, the DNA is TGTGCCAGCAGCCCGAATCCAGACAGGGGGGAGACCCAGTACTTC.